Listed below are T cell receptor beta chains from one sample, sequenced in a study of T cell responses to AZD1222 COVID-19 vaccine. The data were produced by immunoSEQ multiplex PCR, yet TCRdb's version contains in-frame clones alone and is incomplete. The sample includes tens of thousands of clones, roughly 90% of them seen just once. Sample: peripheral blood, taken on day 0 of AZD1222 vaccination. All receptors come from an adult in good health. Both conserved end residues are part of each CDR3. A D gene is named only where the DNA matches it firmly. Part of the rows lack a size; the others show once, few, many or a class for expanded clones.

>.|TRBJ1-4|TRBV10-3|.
TGTGCCATCAGTGAGTCGAATGGGAAATTTAATGAAAAACTGTTTTTT
CAISESNGKFNEKLFF
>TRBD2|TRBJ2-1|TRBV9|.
TGTGCCAGCAGCCAGAACAACGGGAGGGCCGGGAATGAGCAGTTCTTC
CASSQNNGRAGNEQFF
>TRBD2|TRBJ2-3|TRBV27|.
TGTGCCAGCAGTTTACGCTGGGCTAGCGGGAGCACAGATACGCAGTATTTT
CASSLRWASGSTDTQYF
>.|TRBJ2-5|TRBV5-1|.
TGCGCCAGCAGCTTGGATCAGGGTAGAGAGACCCAGTACTTC
CASSLDQGRETQYF
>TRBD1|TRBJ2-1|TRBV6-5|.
TGTGCCAGCAGGGAGGGACAGGGGGGCGGTGAGCAGTTCTTC
CASREGQGGGEQFF
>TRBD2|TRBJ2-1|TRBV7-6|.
TGTGCCAGCAGCTGGGCTAGCGGGAGAGATGAGCAGTTCTTC
CASSWASGRDEQFF
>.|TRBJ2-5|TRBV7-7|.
TGTGCCAGCAGTTTCGTCACAGGGCCCCAAGAGACCCAGTACTTC
CASSFVTGPQETQYF
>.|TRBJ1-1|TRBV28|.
TGTGCCAGCAGTTTATGGGGGGCTCGGGACACTGAAGCTTTCTTT
CASSLWGARDTEAFF
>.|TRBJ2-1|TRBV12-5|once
TGTGCTAGTGCCCAGGACCGATACAATGAGCAGTTCTTC
CASAQDRYNEQFF
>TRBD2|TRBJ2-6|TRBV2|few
TGTGCCAGCAGCCATCTGACTAGCGGGAGGGACACTGGGGCCAACGTCCTGACTTTC
CASSHLTSGRDTGANVLTF
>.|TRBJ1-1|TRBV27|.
TGTGCCAGCAGTTTAACCCCAATCGGGGGGACTGAAGCTTTCTTT
CASSLTPIGGTEAFF
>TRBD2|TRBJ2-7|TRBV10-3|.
TGTGCCATCAGTGAGCGGACCTTACTAGCGGGGAGCTCCTACGAGCAGTACTTC
CAISERTLLAGSSYEQYF
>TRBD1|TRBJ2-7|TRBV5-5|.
TGTGCCAGCAGCTTGGCCAGGGACAGGGGACCCTACGAGCAGTACTTC
CASSLARDRGPYEQYF
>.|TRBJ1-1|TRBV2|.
TGTGCCAGCAGTGAAGATCAGACAGAAGCTTTCTTT
CASSEDQTEAFF
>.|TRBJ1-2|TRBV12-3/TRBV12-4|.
TGTGCCAGCAGTTTGAGAGAGAACTATGGCTACACCTTC
CASSLRENYGYTF
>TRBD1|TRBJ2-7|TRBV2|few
TGTGCCAGCAGTGTCGACCGGGACAGGGGTGCGGAGCAGTACTTC
CASSVDRDRGAEQYF
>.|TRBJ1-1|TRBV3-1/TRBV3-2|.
TGTGCCAGCAGCCAAGATGTGGGGGGCACTGAAGCTTTCTTT
CASSQDVGGTEAFF
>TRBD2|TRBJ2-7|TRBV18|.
TGTGCCAGCTCACCGCTAGCGGGGGGAACCTCCTACGAGCAGTACTTC
CASSPLAGGTSYEQYF
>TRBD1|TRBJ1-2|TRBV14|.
TGTGCCAGCAGCCAACGACAGGGGAGGTGGAGCTATGGCTACACCTTC
CASSQRQGRWSYGYTF
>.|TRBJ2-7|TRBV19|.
TGTGCCAGTAGTATAGGGGTTCTCTACGAGCAGTACTTC
CASSIGVLYEQYF
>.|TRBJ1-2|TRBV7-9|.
TGTGCCAGCAGCTTGGGCAGGGACTATGGCTACACCTTC
CASSLGRDYGYTF
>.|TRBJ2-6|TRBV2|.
TGTGCCAGCACCCCACTTAGGAGTGGTGGGGCCAACGTCCTGACTTTC
CASTPLRSGGANVLTF
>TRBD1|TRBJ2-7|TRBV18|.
TGTGCCAGCTCAGCGTCCGGGACAGGGGCGTCCGAGCAGTACTTC
CASSASGTGASEQYF
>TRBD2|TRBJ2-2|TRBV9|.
TGTGCCAGCAGCCCGCGCGGGGGGGCCAACACCGGGGAGCTGTTTTTT
CASSPRGGANTGELFF
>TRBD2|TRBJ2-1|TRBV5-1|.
TGCGCCAGCACCACTAGCGGGGGCTACAATGAGCAGTTCTTC
CASTTSGGYNEQFF
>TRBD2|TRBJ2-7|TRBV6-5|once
TGTGCCAGCAGTTACTCGAAGAGCGGGGGGGCCAATGAGCAGTACTTC
CASSYSKSGGANEQYF
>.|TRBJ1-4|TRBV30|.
TGTGCCTGGAGTTCAGGTCGGGGACCTGAAAAACTGTTTTTT
CAWSSGRGPEKLFF
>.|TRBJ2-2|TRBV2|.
TGTGCCAGCAAGGCTAGCGAGAACACCGGGGAGCTGTTTTTT
CASKASENTGELFF
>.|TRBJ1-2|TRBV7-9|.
TGTGCCAGCAGCCGCAGCGGGACGAGGGGATACGGCTACACCTTC
CASSRSGTRGYGYTF
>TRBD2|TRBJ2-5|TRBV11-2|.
TGTGCCAGCAGCTTAGCTCTAGCGGGGGCCGGGGAGACCCAGTACTTC
CASSLALAGAGETQYF
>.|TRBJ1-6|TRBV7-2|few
TGTGCCAGCAGCTTAGTCAGTAATTCACCCCTCCACTTT
CASSLVSNSPLHF
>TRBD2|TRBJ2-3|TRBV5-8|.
TGTGCCAGCAGCCCCACTGGGCTAGCGGGAGCCCGGGATACGCAGTATTTT
CASSPTGLAGARDTQYF
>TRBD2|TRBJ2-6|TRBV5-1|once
TGCGCCAGCAGCTCGGGAGGGCTCTCTGGGGCCAACGTCCTGACTTTC
CASSSGGLSGANVLTF
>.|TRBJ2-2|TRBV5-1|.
TGCGCCAGCAGCTTGAACGGGGTTGCGAACACCGGGGAGCTGTTTTTT
CASSLNGVANTGELFF
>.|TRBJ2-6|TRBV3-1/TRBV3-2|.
TGTGCCAGCAGCCAAGATACGGTGCCTGGGGCCAACGTCCTGACTTTC
CASSQDTVPGANVLTF
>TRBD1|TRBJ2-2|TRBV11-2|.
TGTGCCAGCAGCTTAGGGACAGGCTTCACCGGGGAGCTGTTTTTT
CASSLGTGFTGELFF
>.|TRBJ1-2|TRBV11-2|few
TGTGCCAGCAGCGCTACAGGGCGGGATGGCTACACCTTC
CASSATGRDGYTF
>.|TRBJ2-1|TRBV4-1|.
TGCGCCAGCAGCCAAGAAGGCCATAGCAATGAGCAGTTCTTC
CASSQEGHSNEQFF
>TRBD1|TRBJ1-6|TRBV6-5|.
TGTGCCAGCAGTTACCGGGACAGGGATTCCTCACCCCTCCACTTT
CASSYRDRDSSPLHF
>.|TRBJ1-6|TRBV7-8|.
TGTGCCAGCAGCCTAACTGGGCAGGGGAATTCACCCCTCCACTTT
CASSLTGQGNSPLHF
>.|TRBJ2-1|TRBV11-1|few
TGTGCCAGCAGCCAAACCGCTGAGCAGTTCTTC
CASSQTAEQFF
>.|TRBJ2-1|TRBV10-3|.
TGTGCCATCAGTGCAGGGGCCGTAACCGACAATGAGCAGTTCTTC
CAISAGAVTDNEQFF
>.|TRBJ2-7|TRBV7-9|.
TGTGCCAGCAGCTTAGAAGCCCAACCCGAGCAGTACTTC
CASSLEAQPEQYF
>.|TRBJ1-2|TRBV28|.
TGTGCCAGCAGTTTGGACAGCAACTATGGCTACACCTTC
CASSLDSNYGYTF
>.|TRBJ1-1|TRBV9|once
TGTGCCAGCAGCGCTGAAGACAGAAACACTGAAGCTTTCTTT
CASSAEDRNTEAFF
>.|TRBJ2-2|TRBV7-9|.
TGTGCCAGCAGCTTAGATCAGGGTTCGGCCGGGGAGCTGTTTTTT
CASSLDQGSAGELFF
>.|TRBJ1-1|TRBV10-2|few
TGCGCCAGCAGTGATGGTTGGAGAAACACTGAAGCTTTCTTT
CASSDGWRNTEAFF
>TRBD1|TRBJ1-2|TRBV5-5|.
TGTGCCAGCAGCTGGGGACAGGGGTTGGGCGGCTACACCTTC
CASSWGQGLGGYTF
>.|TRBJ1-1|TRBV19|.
TGTGCCAGTAGTAGGACCCGCCAAGCTTTCTTT
CASSRTRQAFF
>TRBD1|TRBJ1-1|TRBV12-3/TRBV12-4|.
TGTGCCAGCAGACAGGGGGCAGGAACTGAAGCTTTCTTT
CASRQGAGTEAFF